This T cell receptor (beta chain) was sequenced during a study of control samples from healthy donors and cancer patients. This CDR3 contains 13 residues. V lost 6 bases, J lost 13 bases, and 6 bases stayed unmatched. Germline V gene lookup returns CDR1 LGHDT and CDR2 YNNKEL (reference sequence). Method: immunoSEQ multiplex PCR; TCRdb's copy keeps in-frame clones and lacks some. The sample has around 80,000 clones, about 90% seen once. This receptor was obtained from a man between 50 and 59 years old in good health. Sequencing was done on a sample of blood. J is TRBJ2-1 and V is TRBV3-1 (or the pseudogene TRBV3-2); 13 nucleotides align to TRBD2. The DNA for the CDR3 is TGTGCCAGCAGACTCGGGACTAGCGGGGTACAGTTCTTC. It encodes CASRLGTSGVQFF.